This TCR beta chain derives from a study of graft-versus-host responses after intestinal transplantation. General observations from the study: Detected in recipient marrow were GvH clones, some of which were first observed in ileum or blood. Graft-donor T cell macrochimerism coincided with high graft-versus-host to host-versus-graft clonal ratios in allografts.

Plates contained some 200,000 CFSE-labeled responder cells and some 200,000 irradiated, violet-dye-labeled stimulator cells. CDR3 length: 13 residues. Germline loops: CDR1 LGHNT, CDR2 FRNRAP. Trimming left V 9 bases short and J 2 bases short, with 14 bases between. Sequenced by immunoSEQ multiplex PCR; TCRdb stores in-frame clones only, minus some. The profile shows roughly 13,000 clones, more than 25% of them singletons. The chain is built from TRBV12-5 and TRBJ2-7, with a possible D match to TRBD2 (5 bases). This TCR derives from a human patient who received an intestinal transplant. The specimen comprised alloreactive CD8+ T cells from a mixed lymphocyte reaction culture, sampled before intestinal transplant. The subset: CFSE-low proliferating T cells sorted from roughly six-day pre-transplant mixed lymphocyte reaction (GvH or HvG direction). The CDR3 nucleotides read TGTGCTAGGCTACGGGAAACACCCTACGAGCAGTACTTC. Translating gives CARLRETPYEQYF.